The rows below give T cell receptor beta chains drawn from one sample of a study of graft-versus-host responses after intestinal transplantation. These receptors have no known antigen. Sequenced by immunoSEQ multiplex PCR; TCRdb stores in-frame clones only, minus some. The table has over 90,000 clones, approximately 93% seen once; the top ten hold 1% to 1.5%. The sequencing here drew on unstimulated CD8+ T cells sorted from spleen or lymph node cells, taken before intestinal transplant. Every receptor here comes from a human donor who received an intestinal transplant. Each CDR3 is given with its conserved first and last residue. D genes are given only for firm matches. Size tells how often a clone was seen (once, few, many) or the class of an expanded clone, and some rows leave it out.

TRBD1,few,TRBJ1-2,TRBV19,TGTGCCAGTAGTGTCCGGGACAGGATTAACTATGGCTACACCTTC,CASSVRDRINYGYTF
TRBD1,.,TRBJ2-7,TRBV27,TGTGCCAGCAGTCCCGGGACAGGGGGCTCCTACGAGCAGTACTTC,CASSPGTGGSYEQYF
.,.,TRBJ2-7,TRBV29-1,TGCAGCGTTGAAGCCGGATTAGACGGACCTTCTGACGAGCAGTACTTC,CSVEAGLDGPSDEQYF
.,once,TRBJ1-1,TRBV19,TGTGCCAGTAGTATAGGGCAGATTGAAGCTTTCTTT,CASSIGQIEAFF
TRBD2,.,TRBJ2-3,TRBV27,TGTGCCAGCAGTAGGACTAGCGGTAACACAGATACGCAGTATTTT,CASSRTSGNTDTQYF
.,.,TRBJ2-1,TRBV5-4,TGTGCCAGCAGCTTCGCCCGGGATGAGCAGTTCTTC,CASSFARDEQFF
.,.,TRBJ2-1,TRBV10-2,TGCGCCAGCAGTCCCGACCCCGAGCAGTTCTTC,CASSPDPEQFF
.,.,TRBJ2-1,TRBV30,TGTGCCTGCTTCCGGGACAACCTCTACAATGAGCAGTTCTTC,CACFRDNLYNEQFF
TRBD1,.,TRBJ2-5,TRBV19,TGTGCCAGTAGTATCGTAGGGGGCGAAGAGACCCAGTACTTC,CASSIVGGEETQYF
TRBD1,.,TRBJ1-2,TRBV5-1,TGCGCCAGCAGCGAGGGACAGGGGATCAACTATGGCTACACCTTC,CASSEGQGINYGYTF
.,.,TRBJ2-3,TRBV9,TGTGCCAGCAGCGTAGGATCGGGGAGTAACACAGATACGCAGTATTTT,CASSVGSGSNTDTQYF
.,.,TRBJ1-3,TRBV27,TGTGCCAGCAGTTTATCGTGGGATCCTGGAAACACCATATATTTT,CASSLSWDPGNTIYF
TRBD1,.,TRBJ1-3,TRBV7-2,TGTGCCAGCAGCTCAGGGGGCTCCTCTGGAAACACCATATATTTT,CASSSGGSSGNTIYF
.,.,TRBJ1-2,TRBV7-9,TGTGCCAGCAGCTTAGCGCGAGGGAATGGCTACACCTTC,CASSLARGNGYTF
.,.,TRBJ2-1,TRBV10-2,TGCGCCAGCAGTACTCTAGACAATGAGCAGTTCTTC,CASSTLDNEQFF
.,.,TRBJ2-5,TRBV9,TGTGCCAGCAGCGTAGAGGGGGGGTCCATACAAGAGACCCAGTACTTC,CASSVEGGSIQETQYF
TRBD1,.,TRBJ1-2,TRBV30,TGTGCCTGGAGTACCGCGGGACAGTTGAACTATGGCTACACCTTC,CAWSTAGQLNYGYTF
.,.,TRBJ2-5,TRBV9,TGTGCCAGCAGCGTAACTTCGGTAGCGGCCCCAGAGACCCAGTACTTC,CASSVTSVAAPETQYF
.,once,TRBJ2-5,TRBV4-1,TGCGCCAGCAGCCACCGCCTCGGCAGCCAAGAGACCCAGTACTTC,CASSHRLGSQETQYF
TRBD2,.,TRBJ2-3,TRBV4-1,TGCGCCAGCAGCCAAGGCCCGGGAGGGACAGATACGCAGTATTTT,CASSQGPGGTDTQYF
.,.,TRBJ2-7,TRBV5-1,TGCGCCAGCTCGTCCGGGACACACTCCTACGAGCAGTACTTC,CASSSGTHSYEQYF
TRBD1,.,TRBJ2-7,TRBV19,TGTGCCAGTAGTATGGGGGACAGGGGATACGAGCAGTACTTC,CASSMGDRGYEQYF
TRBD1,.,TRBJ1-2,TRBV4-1,TGCGCCAGCAGAGGGGGCCTGGGCTACACCTTC,CASRGGLGYTF
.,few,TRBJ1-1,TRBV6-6,TGTGCCAGCAGTTACGGTGGGGCTGAAGCTTTCTTT,CASSYGGAEAFF
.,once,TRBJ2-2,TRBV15,TGTGCCACCAGCAGAGATACCGGAGACACCGGGGAGCTGTTTTTT,CATSRDTGDTGELFF
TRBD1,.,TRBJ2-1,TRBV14,TGTGCCAGCAGCCGGGACGCGGACAGGGGGGCCTACAATGAGCAGTTCTTC,CASSRDADRGAYNEQFF
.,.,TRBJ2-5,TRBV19,TGTGCCAGTAGTGTCGGGGGCCCAGAGACCCAGTACTTC,CASSVGGPETQYF
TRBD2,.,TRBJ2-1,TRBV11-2,TGTGCCAGCAGCCCAAAGACACTAGCGACATACAATGAGCAGTTCTTC,CASSPKTLATYNEQFF
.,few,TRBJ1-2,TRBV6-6,TGTGCCAGCAGTTACTCCAATGGCTATGGCTACACCTTC,CASSYSNGYGYTF
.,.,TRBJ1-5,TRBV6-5,TGTGCCATCAACTCAGGGACCCCCAGTCAGCCCCAGCATTTT,CAINSGTPSQPQHF
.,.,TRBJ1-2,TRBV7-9,TGTGCCAGCAGCCCGGGGACCGTAGTTACCTATGGCTACACCTTC,CASSPGTVVTYGYTF
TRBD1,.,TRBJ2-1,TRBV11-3,TGTGCCAGCAGCTTCGACAGGGCTAGAAACAATGAGCAGTTCTTC,CASSFDRARNNEQFF
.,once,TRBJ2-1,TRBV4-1,TGCGCCAGCAGCCAAACCATAAATGAGCAGTTCTTC,CASSQTINEQFF
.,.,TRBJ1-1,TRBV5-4,TGTGCCACCCGTAACCCGAGGAACACTGAAGCTTTCTTT,CATRNPRNTEAFF
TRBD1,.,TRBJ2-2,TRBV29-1,TGCAGCGTACAGGGGGCAGGGACCGGGGAGCTGTTTTTT,CSVQGAGTGELFF
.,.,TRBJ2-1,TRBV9,TGTGCCAGCAGCGGTGGACGAAACAATGAGCAGTTCTTC,CASSGGRNNEQFF
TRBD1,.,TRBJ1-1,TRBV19,TGTGCCAGCGCATCTACAGGGGGAACTGAAGCTTTCTTT,CASASTGGTEAFF
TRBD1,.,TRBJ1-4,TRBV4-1,TGCGCCAGCAGCCCCCTTAAGGCCAGGGGGAATGAAAAACTGTTTTTT,CASSPLKARGNEKLFF
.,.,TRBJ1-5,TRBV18,TGTGCCAGCTCAGGCTACCCAAACGGGCCCCAGCATTTT,CASSGYPNGPQHF
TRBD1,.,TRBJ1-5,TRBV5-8,TGTGCCAGCAGCTTTGACCCTTGGGACAGTCTAAACAATCAGCCCCAGCATTTT,CASSFDPWDSLNNQPQHF
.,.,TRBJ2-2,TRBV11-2,TGTGCCAGCAGCTTAGAGAACACCGGGGAGCTGTTTTTT,CASSLENTGELFF
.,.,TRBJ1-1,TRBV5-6,TGTGCCAGCAGTAGAATGGGGGCTGAAGCTTTCTTT,CASSRMGAEAFF
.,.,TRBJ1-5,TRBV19,TGTGCCAGTAGTATAGGGTTGGCGGCGGGGCAGCCCCAGCATTTT,CASSIGLAAGQPQHF
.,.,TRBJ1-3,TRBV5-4,TGTGCCAGCAGCTTGGGACAGTCAGTCCCTCTCTCTGGAAACACCATATATTTT,CASSLGQSVPLSGNTIYF
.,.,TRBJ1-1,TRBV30,TGTGCCTGGAGGGGGGGGCCGACTGAAGCTTTCTTT,CAWRGGPTEAFF
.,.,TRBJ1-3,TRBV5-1,TGCGCCAGCAGCCCTGGGGCGTACTCTGGAAACACCATATATTTT,CASSPGAYSGNTIYF
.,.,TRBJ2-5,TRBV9,TGTGCCAGCGCCTCGACAGGGACTCAAGAGACCCAGTACTTC,CASASTGTQETQYF
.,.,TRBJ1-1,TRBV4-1,TGCGCCAGCAGCTCGGGGGTGTCGAACACTGAAGCTTTCTTT,CASSSGVSNTEAFF
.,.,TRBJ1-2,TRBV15,TGTGCCACCAGCAGGCACAGCTATGGCTACACCTTC,CATSRHSYGYTF
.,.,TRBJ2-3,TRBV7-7,TGTGCCAGCAGCTCTGACAGCACAGATACGCAGTATTTT,CASSSDSTDTQYF
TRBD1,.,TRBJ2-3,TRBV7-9,TGTGCCAGCAGCCCCCGGGACAGGGCAGATACGCAGTATTTT,CASSPRDRADTQYF
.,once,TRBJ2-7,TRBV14,TGTGCCAGCAGCCCCCGGGAAGAGGGCCCCTTTTACGAGCAGTACTTC,CASSPREEGPFYEQYF
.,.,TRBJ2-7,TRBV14,TGTGCCAGCAGCCAAGTTGACTACGAGCAGTACTTC,CASSQVDYEQYF
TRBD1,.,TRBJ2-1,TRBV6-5,TGTGCCAGCAGTTTAACAGGGGGGGAGCAGTTCTTC,CASSLTGGEQFF
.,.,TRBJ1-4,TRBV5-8,TGTGCCAGCAGCCCGTCGGACCGACGGACAAATGAAAAACTGTTTTTT,CASSPSDRRTNEKLFF